The 3 T cell receptor beta chains below all came from one sample that was sequenced in a study of T cell responses to AZD1222 COVID-19 vaccine. Profiling relied on immunoSEQ multiplex PCR, and the TCRdb table lists in-frame clones only, not all of them. Seen here are 90,000 to 120,000 clones, around 90% observed once, and the top ten hold around 4.7%. This specimen consisted of peripheral blood, obtained 28 days after the second AZD1222 dose. These receptors were taken from an adult who received the AZD1222 COVID-19 vaccine.

The chain uses TRBV13 and TRBJ2-2; weak D call: TRBD2 (5 bases). Germline loops: CDR1 PRHDT, CDR2 FYEKMQ (reference sequence). The CDR3 extends over 15 amino acids. Trimming stripped 0 bases from V and 4 bases from J, with 9 bases between. CDR3 in amino acids: CASSLGGSGTGELFF. In nucleotides, the CDR3 is TGTGCCAGCAGCTTAGGTGGGAGCGGCACCGGGGAGCTGTTTTTT.

V and J are TRBV5-1 and TRBJ2-7, with D perhaps matching TRBD1 or TRBD2 (5 bases each). Germline CDR1 SGHRS, CDR2 YFSETQ. V lost 3 bases to trimming and J lost 1 base, with 14 bases between them. This CDR3 spans 15 amino acids. The CDR3 loop is CASSWDGRGSYEQYF. CDR3 sequence (DNA): TGCGCCAGCAGCTGGGACGGCCGAGGTTCCTACGAGCAGTACTTC.

This clone showed up just a few times. J is TRBJ1-3 and V is TRBV6-5; weak D call: TRBD1 (6 bases). The CDR3 is made up of 14 amino acids. The V end lost 8 bases, the J end lost 0 bases, and 11 bases lay between the germline ends. Germline V gene lookup returns CDR1 MNHEY and CDR2 SVGAGI. The CDR3 DNA follows: TGTGCCAGCCGAGTGGGACACTCTGGAAACACCATATATTTT. Protein product: CASRVGHSGNTIYF.